This passage covers 18 T cell receptor beta chains from one sample sequenced in a study of T-cell reconstitution after alpha-beta-depleted transplantation in children. Using unique molecular identifiers, the investigators prepared the TCRbeta library. TCRdb ran MiXCR on the PCR reads and lists one entry per CDR3 protein. Of some 840,000 distinct CDR3 sequences listed, roughly 16% were seen once; the top ten hold approximately 4.5%. The specimen comprised PBMCs, mostly from graft donor cells, sampled 360 days after TCRalphabeta/CD19-depleted stem cell transplant. The origin of the receptors is a male patient younger than 18 who had a stem cell transplant for acute lymphoblastic leukemia, so the T cells may come from the graft donor.

The chain couples TRBV7-2 to TRBJ2-7; maybe TRBD1 (6 bases). Germline-derived CDR1 and CDR2 are SGHTA and FQGNSA. V lost 1 base and J lost 4, with 17 bases in between. The CDR3 consists of 16 residues. The CDR3 sequence is CASSLEVVGTIYEQYF. CDR3 coding DNA: TGTGCCAGCAGCTTAGAGGTCGTAGGGACAATATACGAGCAGTACTTC.

This chain joins TRBV20-1 and TRBJ2-1; TRBD2 agrees at 9 bases. Germline CDR1 DFQATT, CDR2 SNEGSKA (reference sequence). Trimming took 3 bases from V and 1 from J; bases not matched to a gene: 4. This CDR3 comprises 15 residues. This CDR3 is CSARLSGRSYNEQFF. CDR3 nucleotides: TGCAGTGCTAGGTTAAGCGGGAGGTCCTACAATGAGCAGTTCTTC.

The chain carries TRBV2 and TRBJ2-3, with D perhaps matching TRBD2 (6 bases). There are 17 residues in the CDR3. Germline-derived CDR1 and CDR2 are SNHLY and FYNNEI. Trimming left V 4 bases short and J 0 bases short, with 17 bases between. The CDR3 here is CASSGWSGEGSTDTQYF. Written as DNA, the CDR3 is TGTGCCAGCAGTGGATGGTCGGGGGAAGGTAGCACAGATACGCAGTATTTT.

This chain joins TRBV2 and TRBJ2-3, with 8 bases aligning to TRBD2. V trimming: 2 bases; J trimming: 5 bases; junction bases outside the gene matches: 9. Germline V gene lookup returns CDR1 SNHLY and CDR2 FYNNEI. CDR3 length: 16 amino acids. The DNA of the CDR3 is TGTGCCAGCAGTGAATTGGCTAGCGGGCCTCAAGATACGCAGTATTTT. Protein sequence: CASSELASGPQDTQYF.

This clonotype was observed a few times. V usage is TRBV27 and J usage is TRBJ2-2; 7 nucleotides line up with TRBD1. This CDR3 has 15 amino acids. The germline CDR1 and CDR2 sequences are MNHEY and SMNVEV (reference sequence). Trimming removed 0 bases from V and 6 bases from J; junction bases left unmatched: 4. CDR3 residues: CASSLSRGRPGELFF. CDR3 nucleotides: TGTGCCAGCAGTTTATCTAGGGGGCGTCCCGGGGAGCTGTTTTTT.

This clonotype has only a few counts. The chain joins TRBV11-2 to TRBJ2-2; TRBD1 might be the D (6 bases). V lost 6 bases to trimming and J lost 5 bases, with 16 bases between them. The CDR3 runs to 15 residues. CDR1 and CDR2 (germline): SGHAT, FQNNGV. CDR3 in amino acids: CASRSLTGKTGELFF. The DNA for the CDR3 is TGTGCCAGCAGGTCACTAACAGGGAAAACCGGGGAGCTGTTTTTT.

This clonotype was recorded many times. The gene calls are TRBV10-3 and TRBJ2-7; 9 bases fit TRBD1. Germline V lookup: CDR1 ENHRY, CDR2 SYGVKD. The trim removed 11 bases at V and 3 bases at J, leaving 11 bases unmatched. CDR3 length: 14 amino acids. CDR3 residues: CASTGTGTFYEQYF. Here the CDR3 DNA reads TGTGCCTCGACCGGGACAGGGACCTTCTACGAGCAGTACTTC.

The rearrangement links TRBV4-2 to TRBJ2-5; 10 nucleotides align to TRBD2. The CDR3 is made up of 15 amino acids. J gave up 5 bases and V 4 bases, and 7 bases lay outside the gene matches. Germline V lookup: CDR1 LGHNA, CDR2 YNFKEQ. The CDR3 coding sequence is TGTGCCAGCAGCCGAGGACTAGCGGACGAGGAGACCCAGTACTTC. Amino acid sequence: CASSRGLADEETQYF.

This clonotype was recorded a few times. The chain couples TRBV7-3 to TRBJ2-1, with a weak D call TRBD2 (5 bases). Per germline, CDR1 SGHTA and CDR2 FQGTGA. The germline V and J ends were trimmed by 1 base and 6 bases, with 19 bases remaining between them. The CDR3 is made up of 17 amino acids. CDR3 DNA: TGTGCCAGCAGCTTAAAAATCTTTGGACTCACCTCCAATGAGCAGTTCTTC. It yields the protein CASSLKIFGLTSNEQFF. Filled out from reference TRBV7-3 and TRBJ2-1, the complete variable domain reads GAGVSQTPSNKVTEKGKYVELRCDPISGHTALYWYRQSLGQGPEFLIYFQGTGAADDSGLPNDRFFAVRPEGSVSTLKIQRTERGDSAVYLCASSLKIFGLTSNEQFFGPGTRLTVL.

In its sample, this clonotype was seen many times. The rearrangement joins TRBV4-1 to TRBJ2-7; no firm D call. This CDR3 is built from 13 residues. Germline V gives CDR1 MGHRA, CDR2 YSYEKL. V was cut by 1 base and J by 6 bases, with 10 bases left in between. CDR3 DNA: TGCGCCAGCAGCCAAGTAGGTTCGAGCGAGCAGTACTTC. It specifies CASSQVGSSEQYF.

In this sample, this clonotype turned up a few times. The V gene is TRBV5-1, the J gene TRBJ1-5; D gene uncertain. The germline V and J ends were trimmed by 4 bases and 7 bases, with 9 bases remaining between them. This CDR3 contains 12 residues. Germline CDR1 is SGHRS and CDR2 is YFSETQ. The chain's CDR3 is CASSPIWQPQHF. The CDR3 coding sequence is TGCGCCAGCAGCCCCATATGGCAGCCCCAGCATTTT.

This clonotype was seen a handful of times. This chain uses TRBV5-1 with TRBJ1-3; no firm D call. The CDR3 spans 15 residues. Germline V gives CDR1 SGHRS, CDR2 YFSETQ. The V and J ends lost 0 bases and 0 bases respectively, with 7 bases between them. Here the CDR3 DNA reads TGCGCCAGCAGCTTGGAGTTCGTCTCTGGAAACACCATATATTTT. Its translation: CASSLEFVSGNTIYF.

Here the CDR3 DNA reads TGCGCCAGCAGCTTGGTGCGGAGCTCTACCGGGGAGCTGTTTTTT. Protein sequence: CASSLVRSSTGELFF. V and J are TRBV5-1 and TRBJ2-2, with D uncertain. Trimming stripped 0 bases from V and 5 bases from J, with 11 bases between. The CDR3 length is 15 residues. Germline CDR1 reads SGHRS; CDR2 reads YFSETQ.

This chain connects TRBV4-1 to TRBJ1-1; TRBD1 aligns across 8 bases. This CDR3 region has 15 residues. After removal of 4 bases from V and 9 bases from J, the junction contained 13 bases not matched to a gene. CDR1 MGHRA and CDR2 YSYEKL come from the germline V gene. CDR3 protein: CASSPSMDRVWKAFF. The DNA for the CDR3 is TGCGCCAGCAGCCCCTCGATGGACAGGGTATGGAAAGCTTTCTTT.

The chain recombines TRBV20-1 with TRBJ2-1; TRBD2 might be the D (5 bases). Germline values: CDR1 DFQATT, CDR2 SNEGSKA (reference sequence). V was clipped by 6 bases and J by 1 base, with 10 bases between them. CDR3 length equals 13 residues. The CDR3 DNA reads as TGCAGTGCCCGGAGGAGGTCCTACAATGAGCAGTTCTTC. It is translated as CSARRRSYNEQFF.

This chain's CDR3 is CASRRPWGGEKLFF. CDR3 in DNA: TGTGCCAGCAGACGCCCCTGGGGTGGGGAAAAACTGTTTTTT. The chain couples TRBV11-2 to TRBJ1-4; D gene unclear. V shed 6 bases and J shed 8 bases, with 16 bases lying between them. Germline values: CDR1 SGHAT, CDR2 FQNNGV. This CDR3 has 14 residues. The whole variable domain, remainder taken from reference TRBV11-2 and TRBJ1-4, is EAGVAQSPRYKIIEKRQSVAFWCNPISGHATLYWYQQILGQGPKLLIQFQNNGVVDDSQLPKDRFSAERLKGVDSTLKIQPAKLEDSAVYLCASRRPWGGEKLFFGSGTQLSVL.

This clonotype was recorded a few times. This chain connects TRBV15 to TRBJ2-7; no firm D call. Germline V gene data show CDR1 as LNHNV and CDR2 as YYDKDF (reference sequence). V lost 1 base to trimming and J lost 5 bases, with 15 bases between them. The CDR3 consists of 15 residues. The CDR3 coding sequence is TGTGCCACCAGCAGAGCCCTGGAAGGGCTGGACGAGCAGTACTTC. It is translated as CATSRALEGLDEQYF. Drawing the rest from reference TRBV15 and TRBJ2-7, the complete variable domain is DAMVIQNPRYQVTQFGKPVTLSCSQTLNHNVMYWYQQKSSQAPKLLFHYYDKDFNNEADTPDNFQSRRPNTSFCFLDIRSPGLGDTAMYLCATSRALEGLDEQYFGPGTRLTVT.

The J gene is TRBJ1-3, the V gene TRBV7-3; TRBD1 agrees at 9 bases. The CDR3 has 15 residues. Germline V gene lookup returns CDR1 SGHTA and CDR2 FQGTGA. The V segment lost 5 bases and the J segment 5 bases; nucleotides outside the gene matches: 7. CDR3: CASSTMGTGRNTIYF. The CDR3 DNA reads TGTGCCAGCAGCACAATGGGGACAGGGAGAAACACCATATATTTT.